The text below deals with one T cell receptor beta chain. This clone appeared a single time. Its antigen remains undetermined. The sample holds no much larger clone one base away, and base qualities are not on file. A second Seattle source provided samples from volunteer blood donors who had recovered from COVID-19. Each collaborating institution followed its own protocols to collect whole blood in K2EDTA tubes. Collaborator samples were shipped for TCRbeta analysis as frozen whole blood, isolated PBMCs, or DNA extracted from either sample type. The V and J ends are trimmed by 5 bases and 2 bases, leaving 10 bases between them. Measured from the cysteine to the phenylalanine, the CDR3 is 15 residues long. The only DNA kept is the CDR3, 45 bases in frame from the first base. In the germline V gene, CDR1 corresponds to SGHTA and CDR2 to FQGNSA. The sample is drawn from a study of blood T cell repertoires in COVID-19 (dated by TCRdb to 2018 to 2020). Notes on the research overall: Samples from collaborators originated in the United States, Italy and Spain and spanned both the acute and convalescent phases of COVID-19. The material from the prospective study consisted of cDNA or gDNA derived from T cells, B-cell-depleted T cells, or PBMCs. The dataset comprised deeply sampled blood TCRbeta repertoires from subjects exposed to, actively infected with, or recovered from COVID-19. The repertoires were made available in a free public database intended to serve as a resource for research on the immune response to SARS-CoV-2. The samples were drawn from two sources: the first 160 participants of the ongoing ImmuneRACE study, and fewer than 1,500 subjects contributed by 6 global collaborators. A de-identified subject ID, COVID-19 status, age in years and sex were almost always included in the sample metadata. Where available, HLA class I and class II types were taken from metadata supplied by the sample provider and were not determined by assay-based typing. Points the paper makes about the study in general: The quantity of clinical and demographic metadata differed by source and by participant and was supplied without curation.

TCRbeta CDR3 regions were amplified from genomic DNA using the immunoSEQ Assay, a bias-controlled multiplex PCR. As for the authors' bioinformatics: Within the assay, amplification of reference gene primers was used to estimate how many nucleated cells each sample contained. To quantify the absolute abundance of each unique TCRbeta CDR3 rearrangement, sequence reads were collapsed and filtered. Productive Simpson clonality was computed per sample as the square root of Simpson's diversity index over productive rearrangements. TCRdb limited this immuneACCESS table to in-frame rearrangements with V and J called. A share of clones is missing; checked studies link under half to unresolved V genes, and the rest is unexplained. The D gene and trimming were derived from the DNA, and the V and J assignments and clone size from that table. Present in this sample are 300,000 to 400,000 clones, around nine tenths of which were seen just once. The top ten constitute 2.5% to 4% of the sample.

Sequencing input: peripheral blood. The chain uses TRBV7-2 and TRBJ1-6, with the D segment identity uncertain. This receptor was obtained from a woman between 18 and 29 years old who had recovered from COVID-19. Read as DNA, the sequence is TGTGCCAGCAGCCCCCGCGGCCCCTATAATTCACCCCTCCACTTT. The translation is CASSPRGPYNSPLHF. With the portions outside the CDR3 filled from the reference TRBV7-2 and TRBJ1-6 genes, the complete variable region becomes GAGVSQSPSNKVTEKGKDVELRCDPISGHTALYWYRQSLGQGLEFLIYFQGNSAPDKSGLPSDRFSAERTGGSVSTLTIQRTQQEDSAVYLCASSPRGPYNSPLHFGNGTRLTVT.